These T cell receptor beta chains were read from a single sample in a study of CD8 T cells in Susac syndrome. TCRdb reprocessed the immunoSEQ multiplex PCR reads with MiXCR, giving one entry per CDR3 protein. The sample records fewer than 150,000 distinct CDR3 sequences, 85% to 95% being singletons. Specimen: CD8+ T cells from PBMCs. Receptors originate from a human donor in good health. CDR3s include the opening cysteine and the closing phenylalanine or tryptophan. Each record gives: CDR3 protein, CDR3 DNA, J gene, D gene, V gene, clone size. A D gene is named only where the DNA matches it firmly. Size tells how often a clone was seen (once, few, many) or the class of an expanded clone, and some rows leave it out.

CDR3aa: CASSPIGQTYEQYF
CDR3nt: TGTGCCAGCAGCCCGATCGGTCAAACCTACGAGCAGTACTTC
j_gene: TRBJ2-7
d_gene: NA
v_gene: TRBV7-9
abundance: NA

CDR3aa: CAWSGFLGTDTQYF
CDR3nt: TGTGCCTGGAGTGGCTTCTTAGGAACAGATACGCAGTATTTT
j_gene: TRBJ2-3
d_gene: NA
v_gene: TRBV30
abundance: NA

CDR3aa: CASSDRGLADTQYF
CDR3nt: TGTGCCAGCAGCGACAGGGGGCTTGCAGATACGCAGTATTTT
j_gene: TRBJ2-3
d_gene: TRBD1
v_gene: TRBV9
abundance: NA

CDR3aa: CASSLGSLNTGELFF
CDR3nt: TGTGCCAGCAGTTTAGGTTCCCTAAACACCGGGGAGCTGTTTTTT
j_gene: TRBJ2-2
d_gene: NA
v_gene: TRBV12-3/TRBV12-4
abundance: once

CDR3aa: CASGPGLATYNEQFF
CDR3nt: TGTGCTAGTGGCCCGGGACTAGCGACATACAATGAGCAGTTCTTC
j_gene: TRBJ2-1
d_gene: TRBD2
v_gene: TRBV12-5
abundance: NA

CDR3aa: CASSFTGANEQYF
CDR3nt: TGCGCCAGCAGCTTTACAGGGGCCAACGAGCAGTACTTC
j_gene: TRBJ2-7
d_gene: TRBD1
v_gene: TRBV5-1
abundance: NA

CDR3aa: CASSHRAGTISNQPQHF
CDR3nt: TGCGCCAGCAGCCACCGTGCGGGGACAATTAGCAATCAGCCCCAGCATTTT
j_gene: TRBJ1-5
d_gene: NA
v_gene: TRBV4-1
abundance: NA

CDR3aa: CASSFPGQSYEQYF
CDR3nt: TGTGCCAGCAGCTTTCCGGGACAGTCCTACGAGCAGTACTTC
j_gene: TRBJ2-7
d_gene: TRBD1
v_gene: TRBV7-6
abundance: NA

CDR3aa: CASSLVSAGRTYEQYF
CDR3nt: TGTGCCAGCAGCTTAGTGTCGGCAGGGCGGACCTACGAGCAGTACTTC
j_gene: TRBJ2-7
d_gene: NA
v_gene: TRBV13
abundance: NA

CDR3aa: CSARSGGTYNEQFF
CDR3nt: TGCAGTGCTAGGTCCGGCGGGACCTACAATGAGCAGTTCTTC
j_gene: TRBJ2-1
d_gene: NA
v_gene: TRBV20-1
abundance: NA

CDR3aa: CSAGNRGTSYEQYF
CDR3nt: TGCAGTGCGGGAAATCGGGGGACTTCCTACGAGCAGTACTTC
j_gene: TRBJ2-7
d_gene: NA
v_gene: TRBV20-1
abundance: NA

CDR3aa: CASSLSGNTIYF
CDR3nt: TGTGCCAGCAGTTTATCTGGAAACACCATATATTTT
j_gene: TRBJ1-3
d_gene: NA
v_gene: TRBV14
abundance: once

CDR3aa: CASSPTDFSTDTQYF
CDR3nt: TGTGCCAGCAGCCCTACTGACTTTAGCACAGATACGCAGTATTTT
j_gene: TRBJ2-3
d_gene: NA
v_gene: TRBV12-3/TRBV12-4
abundance: NA

CDR3aa: CASSQEGPGYEQYF
CDR3nt: TGCGCCAGCAGCCAAGAAGGTCCGGGGTACGAGCAGTACTTC
j_gene: TRBJ2-7
d_gene: NA
v_gene: TRBV4-3
abundance: NA

CDR3aa: CASSPTGGPGYTF
CDR3nt: TGTGCCAGCAGTCCAACAGGGGGCCCGGGCTACACCTTC
j_gene: TRBJ1-2
d_gene: TRBD1
v_gene: TRBV11-2
abundance: once